Presented here are 14 T cell receptor beta chains from one specimen sequenced in a study of cytomegalovirus exposure and HLA in healthy donors. PCR used 60 Vbeta primers and 13 Jbeta primers. Data came from immunoSEQ multiplex PCR; TCRdb stores just in-frame clones and leaves some out. The profile shows tens of thousands of clones, 55% to 75% of them singletons. Specimen: PBMCs. The receptors were sampled from a man between 50 and 59 years old in good health and CMV-seronegative.

This clone was counted a few times. The chain uses TRBV13 and TRBJ2-5, with TRBD2 matching over 9 bases. Germline V lookup: CDR1 PRHDT, CDR2 FYEKMQ (reference sequence). V shed 1 base and J 2 bases; nucleotides not matched to a gene: 14. The CDR3 covers 19 residues. The CDR3 DNA follows: TGTGCCAGCAGCTTAGCGGATTGGGGTAGCGGGAGCCAGCAAGAGACCCAGTACTTC. As protein: CASSLADWGSGSQQETQYF.

J is TRBJ2-5 and V is TRBV10-3; 7 bases map to TRBD2. V lost 6 bases, J lost 5 bases, and 6 bases stayed unmatched. The germline CDR1 and CDR2 sequences are ENHRY and SYGVKD. The CDR3 contains 13 residues. CDR3 in DNA: TGTGCCATCAGCAGAGCGGGGTCTGAGACCCAGTACTTC. Amino acids: CAISRAGSETQYF.

The genes are TRBV7-3 and TRBJ2-1, with 8 bases that match TRBD2. The germline CDR1 and CDR2 sequences are SGHTA and FQGTGA. The junction had 7 bases not matched to a gene; V was cut back by 6 bases and J by 0 bases. The CDR3 sequence is 16 residues long. DNA of the CDR3: TGTGCCAGCAGTCAAACCAGCGGGAGCTCCTACAATGAGCAGTTCTTC. Its protein is CASSQTSGSSYNEQFF. Looking up the rest from reference TRBV7-3 and TRBJ2-1 gives the full variable domain: GAGVSQTPSNKVTEKGKYVELRCDPISGHTALYWYRQSLGQGPEFLIYFQGTGAADDSGLPNDRFFAVRPEGSVSTLKIQRTERGDSAVYLCASSQTSGSSYNEQFFGPGTRLTVL.

The table lists this clone with a few counts. At one end, the junction sequence differs from germline, possibly due to a read error. The J gene is TRBJ2-7, the V gene TRBV7-9; TRBD1 might be the D (5 bases). There are 12 residues in the CDR3. The germline gives CDR1 SEHNR, CDR2 FQNEAQ (reference sequence). The CDR3 spells CSSSSQGYEQYF. As DNA, the CDR3 is TGTTCCAGCAGCTCCCAGGGCTACGAGCAGTACTTC. Together with reference TRBV7-9 and TRBJ2-7, the CDR3 gives the full variable domain: DTGVSQNPRHKITKRGQNVTFRCDPISEHNRLYWYRQTLGQGPEFLTYFQNEAQLEKSRLLSDRFSAERPKGSFSTLEIQRTEQGDSAMYLCSSSSQGYEQYFGPGTRLTVT.

The CDR3 bases are TGTGCCAGCAGTGATCCCTCCGGGACAGGGGGCTCCGGGGAGCTGTTTTTT. Translation gives CASSDPSGTGGSGELFF. The chain carries TRBV25-1 and TRBJ2-2; 12 bases fit TRBD1. CDR1 and CDR2 from the germline V gene are MGHDK and SYGVNS. The CDR3 loop spans 17 amino acids. J lost 6 bases, V lost 3 bases, and 8 bases had no gene match. Together with reference TRBV25-1 and TRBJ2-2, the CDR3 gives the full variable domain: EADIYQTPRYLVIGTGKKITLECSQTMGHDKMYWYQQDPGMELHLIHYSYGVNSTEKGDLSSESTVSRIRTEHFPLTLESARPSHTSQYLCASSDPSGTGGSGELFFGEGSRLTVL.

V usage is TRBV5-1 and J usage is TRBJ2-7; 10 bases line up with TRBD1. J was trimmed by 2 bases and V by 4 bases; bases with no gene match: 12. CDR1 is SGHRS and CDR2 is YFSETQ in the germline V gene. The CDR3 runs 17 residues. CDR3 protein: CASSSGQGGLSPYEQYF. The DNA for the CDR3 is TGCGCCAGCAGCAGCGGACAGGGGGGACTATCGCCCTACGAGCAGTACTTC.

The chain links TRBV29-1 to TRBJ2-7, with a possible D match to TRBD1 (6 bases). The germline V gene has CDR1 SQVTM and CDR2 ANQGSEA. Trimming pared 4 bases from V and 4 bases from J, leaving 17 bases between. The CDR3 sequence is 14 residues long. CDR3 sequence: CSVAQGSSGYEQYF. The CDR3 DNA follows: TGCAGCGTTGCCCAGGGGAGCTCGGGATACGAGCAGTACTTC.

The gene calls are TRBV5-1 and TRBJ2-1; no clear D. The CDR3 sequence is 13 residues long. The ends were cut back, 0 bases at V and 5 bases at J, with 6 bases in the middle. The germline gives CDR1 SGHRS, CDR2 YFSETQ. The CDR3 here is CASSLAGNNEQFF. Here the CDR3 DNA reads TGCGCCAGCAGCTTGGCAGGAAACAATGAGCAGTTCTTC.

J is TRBJ2-1 and V is TRBV11-2, with 9 bases matching TRBD2. V shed 5 bases and J 6 bases; nucleotides not matched to a gene: 14. This CDR3 comprises 17 residues. CDR1 is SGHAT and CDR2 is FQNNGV in the germline V gene. The CDR3 DNA sequence: TGTGCCAGCAGCCCCCAGGGCGGGAGGGCCTACGGCAATGAGCAGTTCTTC. Its translation: CASSPQGGRAYGNEQFF.

V and J are TRBV5-1 and TRBJ2-7, with D tentatively TRBD1 (6 bases). CDR1 SGHRS and CDR2 YFSETQ come from the germline V gene. The length of the CDR3 is 14 residues. Trimming removed 3 bases at V and 2 bases at J, with 12 bases between. CDR3 coding DNA: TGCGCCAGCAGCTGGTCGACAGGTACCTACGAGCAGTACTTC. This codes for CASSWSTGTYEQYF.

The V gene is TRBV12-5, the J gene TRBJ2-7; TRBD1 might be the D (5 bases). The CDR3 contains 13 residues. Looked up from germline, CDR1 is LGHNT and CDR2 is FRNRAP. The germline V and J ends were trimmed by 7 bases and 1 base, with 11 bases remaining between them. CDR3 region: CASALDSSYEQYF. The CDR3 DNA reads TGTGCTAGTGCCCTCGACAGTTCCTACGAGCAGTACTTC.

The rearrangement uses TRBV5-1 and TRBJ1-2, with 7 positions matching TRBD1. Trimming took 0 bases from V and 6 from J; bases not matched to a gene: 5. This CDR3 contains 14 residues. Germline-derived CDR1 and CDR2 are SGHRS and YFSETQ. The CDR3 coding sequence is TGCGCCAGCAGCTTGGCCTCGACAGGGAATGGCTACACCTTC. This sequence encodes CASSLASTGNGYTF.

The chain uses TRBV5-1 and TRBJ2-2; D may be TRBD2 (6 bases). V was pared by 2 bases and J by 0 bases, with 8 bases between. This CDR3 is 15 amino acids long. Germline CDR1 is SGHRS and CDR2 is YFSETQ. As DNA, the CDR3 is TGCGCCAGCAGCTTCGGGACTTCGAACACCGGGGAGCTGTTTTTT. Residues: CASSFGTSNTGELFF.

The V and J genes are TRBV11-2 and TRBJ2-7, with unresolved D. The V end lost 5 bases, the J end lost 2 bases, and 16 bases lay between the germline ends. This CDR3 has 15 amino acids. CDR1 SGHAT and CDR2 FQNNGV come from the germline V gene. The chain's CDR3 is CASSPGVGSPYEQYF. In DNA, the CDR3 is TGTGCCAGCAGCCCCGGCGTGGGCAGCCCCTACGAGCAGTACTTC.